This T cell receptor beta chain was sequenced in a study of vaccination and CD4 T cells after COVID-19. Time point here: late sampling 161 to 241 days after vaccination in a few convalescent patients. This CDR3 contains 14 residues. TCRdb reanalysed the PCR reads using MiXCR and keeps one entry per CDR3 protein. The sample has about 29,000 distinct CDR3 sequences, about 50% seen once. The TCR sequence derives from a human donor who had recovered from COVID-19. Sequences were derived from CD4+ T cells from blood, sampled about 7 months after SARS-CoV-2 vaccination. J is TRBJ2-6 and V is TRBV21-1; the DNA was not compared with TRBD1, the D call given in the table. TRBV21-1 is listed as a pseudogene. As DNA, the CDR3 is TGTGCCAGCAGCCCCGGGACAGCCGCATGTGTCCTGACTTTC. The encoded protein is CASSPGTAACVLTF.